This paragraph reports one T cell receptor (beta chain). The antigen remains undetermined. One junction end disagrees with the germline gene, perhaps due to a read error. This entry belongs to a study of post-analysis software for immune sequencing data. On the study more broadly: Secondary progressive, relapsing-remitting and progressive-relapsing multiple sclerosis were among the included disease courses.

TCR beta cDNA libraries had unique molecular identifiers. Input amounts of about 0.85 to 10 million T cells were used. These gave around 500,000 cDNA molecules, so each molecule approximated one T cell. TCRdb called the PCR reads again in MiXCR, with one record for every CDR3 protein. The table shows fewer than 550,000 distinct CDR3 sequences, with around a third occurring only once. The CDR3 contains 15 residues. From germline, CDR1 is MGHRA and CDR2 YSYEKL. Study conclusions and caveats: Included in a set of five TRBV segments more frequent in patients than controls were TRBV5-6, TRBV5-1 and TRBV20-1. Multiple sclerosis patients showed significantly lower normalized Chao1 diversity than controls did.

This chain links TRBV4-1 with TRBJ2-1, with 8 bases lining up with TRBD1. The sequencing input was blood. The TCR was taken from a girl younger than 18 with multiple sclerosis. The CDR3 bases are TGCGCCAGCAGCCGGCTACAGGGGGGATTCAATAAGCAGTTCTTC. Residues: CASSRLQGGFNKQFF.